One and the same sample provided the 5 T cell receptor beta chains below, sequenced in a study of CD8 T cells in Susac syndrome. An input of 0.5 to 1 ug of RNA was subjected to reverse transcription using random hexamers. TCRdb re-analysed the immunoSEQ multiplex PCR reads in MiXCR, keeping a single row per CDR3 protein. The sample carries some 260,000 distinct CDR3 sequences, about 85% recorded once. The specimen was CD8+ T cells from PBMCs. The receptors derive from a human donor with multiple sclerosis.

J is TRBJ1-5 and V is TRBV6-2 or TRBV6-3; D possibly corresponds to TRBD1 (6 bases). Looked up from germline, CDR1 is MNHEY and CDR2 is SVGEGT. This CDR3 region has 14 residues. The V gene lost 5 bases and the J gene lost 2 bases, with 10 bases spanning the gap. The CDR3 sequence is CASSRDNRNQPQHF. The CDR3 DNA is TGTGCCAGCAGTAGGGACAATCGCAATCAGCCCCAGCATTTT.

The rearrangement links TRBV5-5 to TRBJ2-1; no clear D gene. The CDR3 sequence is 14 residues long. V was trimmed by 5 bases and J by 5 bases, leaving 14 bases between them. CDR1 is SGHKS, CDR2 YYEKEE, per germline (reference sequence). CDR3 amino acids: CASRSGPEHNEQFF. CDR3 bases: TGTGCCAGCAGGTCCGGGCCTGAGCACAATGAGCAGTTCTTC. The full variable domain, its missing parts supplied by reference TRBV5-5 and TRBJ2-1, is DAGVTQSPTHLIKTRGQQVTLRCSPISGHKSVSWYQQVLGQGPQFIFQYYEKEERGRGNFPDRFSARQFPNYSSELNVNALLLGDSALYLCASRSGPEHNEQFFGPGTRLTVL.

The chain couples TRBV27 to TRBJ1-1, with a tentative D call TRBD1 (5 bases). V was pared by 5 bases and J by 0 bases, with 22 bases between. Germline V lookup: CDR1 MNHEY, CDR2 SMNVEV (reference sequence). The CDR3 spans 18 residues. CDR3 bases: TGTGCCAGCAGTCCCCTCGCCACCCTTGGGGCCTTGAACACTGAAGCTTTCTTT. Translating gives CASSPLATLGALNTEAFF.

This rearrangement joins TRBV6-5 to TRBJ2-3; TRBD2 agrees at 7 bases. This CDR3 spans 15 amino acids. The junction had 11 bases not matched to a gene; V was cut back by 7 bases and J by 4 bases. Per germline, CDR1 MNHEY and CDR2 SVGAGI. The CDR3 reads CASTVLGGSSDTQYF. The CDR3 nucleotides read TGTGCCAGCACCGTCCTGGGAGGGAGTTCAGATACGCAGTATTTT.

The V call is TRBV5-4, the J call TRBJ2-3; D remains ambiguous. Germline CDR1 and CDR2: SGHNT and YYREEE (reference sequence). This CDR3 region has 13 residues. V gave up 1 base and J gave up 5 bases, with 8 bases separating them. The CDR3 loop reads CASSLSPEDTQYF. Here the CDR3 DNA reads TGTGCCAGCAGCTTGAGCCCGGAAGATACGCAGTATTTT. The full variable domain, its missing parts supplied by reference TRBV5-4 and TRBJ2-3, is ETGVTQSPTHLIKTRGQQVTLRCSSQSGHNTVSWYQQALGQGPQFIFQYYREEENGRGNFPPRFSGLQFPNYSSELNVNALELDDSALYLCASSLSPEDTQYFGPGTRLTVL.